These T cell receptor beta chains were read from a single sample in a study of blood T cell repertoires in COVID-19. The repertoire was sequenced with immunoSEQ multiplex PCR; TCRdb's copy has only in-frame clones and lacks some. The sample holds under 250,000 clones; under 90% are singletons and the top ten take less than 2%. The sequenced sample consisted of PBMCs or T cells enriched from blood (not recorded which). The receptors were sampled from a man in his fifties or sixties who had recovered from COVID-19. Both conserved end residues are part of each CDR3. The D gene is left open where the match is weak. Size values are once, few and many counts, or a class for expanded clones, and some rows have none.

V,size,D,J,DNA,CDR3
TRBV9,NA,NA,TRBJ2-3,TGTGCCAGCAGCGTGTCGGGGGACACAGATACGCAGTATTTT,CASSVSGDTDTQYF
TRBV12-5,NA,NA,TRBJ1-3,TGTGCTAGTGGCCGCGGAGTGCAAGGAAACACCATATATTTT,CASGRGVQGNTIYF
TRBV9,NA,NA,TRBJ1-2,TGTGCCAGCAGCGTAGGTGGGGCTAAGGGAGGCTACACCTTC,CASSVGGAKGGYTF
TRBV18,NA,NA,TRBJ2-2,TGTGCCAGCTCACCTTTGCGGGGCTCCGGGGAGCTGTTTTTT,CASSPLRGSGELFF
TRBV11-2,NA,TRBD1,TRBJ1-3,TGTGCCAGCAGCACGGGACAGGGGTATGGTGGAAACACCATATATTTT,CASSTGQGYGGNTIYF
TRBV12-5,NA,TRBD2,TRBJ2-5,TGTGCTAGTGGGCAAGGGACTAGCGGTATACAAGAGACCCAGTACTTC,CASGQGTSGIQETQYF
TRBV18,once,NA,TRBJ1-1,TGTGCCAGCTCACCAACCCACCAGGGAACTGAAGCTTTCTTT,CASSPTHQGTEAFF
TRBV7-3,NA,NA,TRBJ1-2,TGTGCCAGCAGCTTCGACAACTTGGGTGGCTACACCTTC,CASSFDNLGGYTF
TRBV27,NA,TRBD1,TRBJ1-1,TGTGCCAGCACGGGACAGGCCCTAGGGGAGAACACTGAAGCTTTCTTT,CASTGQALGENTEAFF
TRBV19,NA,NA,TRBJ2-7,TGTGCCAGTAGTACGCGACAGACCCTCTCCTACGAGCAGTACTTC,CASSTRQTLSYEQYF